This T cell receptor beta chain is from a study of blood T cell repertoires in COVID-19. Sequencing was performed with immunoSEQ multiplex PCR; in TCRdb, only in-frame clones are kept and a portion is missing. The table shows 350,000 to 400,000 clones, with roughly 90% occurring only once. This CDR3 is 14 amino acids long. Looked up from germline, CDR1 is SGHVS and CDR2 is FQNEAQ. With 7 bases removed from V and 9 bases from J, the gap between germline ends came to 19 bases. The sample was PBMCs or T cells enriched from blood (not recorded which). The TCR was taken from a young woman with acute COVID-19. This sequence joins TRBV7-8 and TRBJ2-1; D perhaps matches TRBD2 (7 bases). The CDR3 DNA follows: TGTGCCAGCAACGCACTGAGGGGGGAGGGTGAGCAGTTCTTC. Translated, it gives CASNALRGEGEQFF.